Following are 21 T cell receptor beta chains from one sample sequenced in a study of shared clonotypes between healthy human individuals. The data were produced by immunoSEQ multiplex PCR, yet TCRdb's version contains in-frame clones alone and is incomplete. The top ten hold 0.1% to 0.15% of the sample, which has some 2,000,000 clones, under 97% seen once. Sample: naive CD4+ T cells sorted from blood. Specified subset: CD45RA+ positively selected. These TCRs come from a young man in good health.

In regard to this clone: Different DNA sequences within this sample yield the same CDR3. The chain has TRBV6-5 and TRBJ1-1; a possible D gene is TRBD1 (6 bases). CDR3 length equals 13 residues. CDR1 MNHEY and CDR2 SVGAGI come from the germline V gene. V shed 4 bases and J shed 1 base, with 7 bases lying between them. The CDR3 nucleotides are TGTGCCAGCAGTTTGACAGGGAACACTGAAGCTTTCTTT. Translated: CASSLTGNTEAFF.

The chain employs TRBV6-5 and TRBJ2-1; TRBD2 agrees at 7 bases. Germline lookup yields CDR1 MNHEY and CDR2 SVGAGI. The CDR3 covers 15 residues. J lost 5 bases, V lost 6 bases, and 10 bases had no gene match. CDR3 residues: CASRATSQGHNEQFF. The CDR3 coding sequence is TGTGCCAGCAGGGCGACTAGCCAGGGCCACAATGAGCAGTTCTTC.

This clone was recorded a few times. The chain joins TRBV19 to TRBJ2-3, with a possible D match to TRBD1 (5 bases). Germline lookup yields CDR1 LNHDA and CDR2 SQIVND (reference sequence). This CDR3 is built from 12 residues. The ends were cut back, 9 bases at V and 4 bases at J, with 11 bases in the middle. The CDR3 DNA reads TGTGCCAGCAAAAAGGGGCCAGATACGCAGTATTTT. Amino acid sequence: CASKKGPDTQYF.

Concerning this clone: This sample includes further DNA sequences coding for the same CDR3. V usage is TRBV6-1 and J usage is TRBJ1-5; perhaps TRBD1 as D (5 bases). Trimming pared 3 bases from V and 9 bases from J, leaving 6 bases between. The germline CDR1 and CDR2 sequences are MNHNS and SASEGT. The CDR3 sequence is 11 residues long. DNA of the CDR3: TGTGCCAGCAGTGAGGGGCGGCCCCAGCATTTT. Protein sequence: CASSEGRPQHF.

This clone was recorded once. The rearrangement joins TRBV6-5 to TRBJ2-2; D remains ambiguous. The germline V gene has CDR1 MNHEY and CDR2 SVGAGI. The CDR3 is made up of 12 amino acids. The ends were cut back, 5 bases at V and 4 bases at J, with 5 bases in the middle. CDR3 sequence: CASSRPTGELFF. The CDR3 region has the DNA TGTGCCAGCAGTCGACCCACCGGGGAGCTGTTTTTT.

The rearrangement uses TRBV30 and TRBJ2-3; 10 nucleotides align to TRBD2. This CDR3 comprises 16 residues. V lost 1 base and J lost 2; bases outside the gene matches: 6. The germline V gene has CDR1 GTSNPN and CDR2 SVGIG (reference sequence). In nucleotides, the CDR3 is TGTGCCTGGAGTGGGATAGCGGGGGGCCTCACAGATACGCAGTATTTT. This translates into CAWSGIAGGLTDTQYF.

Notes on this clone: Within the sample, other DNA sequences also encode this same CDR3. The genes are TRBV5-1 and TRBJ2-1; TRBD2 matches 8 bases. This CDR3 is built from 14 residues. Germline V CDR1 and CDR2: SGHRS, YFSETQ. The trim removed 1 base at V and 4 bases at J, leaving 1 base unmatched. The CDR3: CASSLTSGYNEQFF. The CDR3 DNA reads as TGCGCCAGCAGCTTGACTAGCGGATACAATGAGCAGTTCTTC.

This clone has just a few counts. The genes are TRBV10-3 and TRBJ2-7; perhaps TRBD2 as D (6 bases). The length of the CDR3 is 15 residues. Germline V gene lookup returns CDR1 ENHRY and CDR2 SYGVKD. V was cut by 3 bases and J by 2 bases, with 14 bases left in between. The CDR3 sequence: CAISESGTSTYEQYF. The CDR3 DNA reads TGTGCCATCAGTGAATCCGGGACTTCCACCTACGAGCAGTACTTC.

Concerning this clone: This sequence may be a read error, since a much larger clone differs from it by one base. In the same sample, other DNA sequences code for this CDR3. The J gene is TRBJ2-5, the V gene TRBV5-4; D remains unclear. CDR1 is SGHNT, CDR2 YYREEE, per germline (reference sequence). This CDR3 is built from 11 residues. Trimming took off 2 bases at V and 4 bases at J, with 3 bases between the two ends. The CDR3 is CASSFRETQYF. For the CDR3, the DNA is TGTGCCAGCAGCTTCCGAGAGACCCAGTACTTC.

This clone was observed once. The rearrangement uses TRBV30 and TRBJ2-6; D unclear. V shed 3 bases and J shed 2 bases, with 11 bases lying between them. Germline V gene lookup returns CDR1 GTSNPN and CDR2 SVGIG (reference sequence). The CDR3 sequence is 15 residues long. The CDR3 loop reads CAWRAPDPGANVLTF. As DNA, the CDR3 is TGTGCCTGGAGGGCGCCGGACCCTGGGGCCAACGTCCTGACTTTC. Full variable domain (rest looked up from reference TRBV30 and TRBJ2-6): SQTIHQWPATLVQPVGSPLSLECTVEGTSNPNLYWYRQAAGRGLQLLFYSVGIGQISSEVPQNLSASRPQDRQFILSSKKLLLSDSGFYLCAWRAPDPGANVLTFGAGSRLTVL.

The chain employs TRBV5-6 and TRBJ1-1; TRBD1 aligns across 8 bases. There are 15 residues in the CDR3. Germline V lookup: CDR1 SGHDT, CDR2 YYEEEE. V dropped 3 bases and J dropped 0; count of bases not matched to a gene: 4. The CDR3 sequence: CASSSGGFMNTEAFF. The CDR3 DNA reads as TGTGCCAGCAGCTCAGGGGGCTTTATGAACACTGAAGCTTTCTTT.

This clone has only one observation. In DNA, the CDR3 is TGTGCCACCCTCAGGGGGAGGGTAGCTTTCTTT. Amino acid sequence: CATLRGRVAFF. The rearrangement joins TRBV6-5 to TRBJ1-1; 7 bases are a match to TRBD1. In germline, CDR1 is MNHEY, CDR2 SVGAGI. This CDR3 is 11 amino acids long. J lost 10 bases, V lost 10 bases, and 9 bases had no gene match.

This clone has a single count. The chain combines TRBV28 with TRBJ2-5; 9 bases match TRBD1. CDR1 is MDHEN and CDR2 is SYDVKM in the germline V gene. The CDR3 spans 13 residues. V was clipped by 8 bases and J by 2 bases; unmatched bases: 3. This CDR3 reads CASAGQGQETQYF. CDR3 coding DNA: TGTGCCAGCGCTGGACAGGGGCAAGAGACCCAGTACTTC.

J is TRBJ1-5 and V is TRBV6-9; D is perhaps TRBD1 (5 bases). Germline CDR1 is MNHGY and CDR2 is SVAAGI. The ends were cut back, 9 bases at V and 0 bases at J, with 9 bases in the middle. This CDR3 region has 13 residues. DNA of the CDR3: TGTGCCAGGGGGGGGTATAGCAATCAGCCCCAGCATTTT. Translated: CARGGYSNQPQHF.

The chain couples TRBV5-6 to TRBJ1-1, with TRBD1 matching 9 bases. The CDR3 is 16 residues long. CDR1 is SGHDT and CDR2 is YYEEEE in the germline V gene. J gave up 5 bases and V 4 bases, and 12 bases lay outside the gene matches. The chain's CDR3 is CASSLLQGAKWTEAFF. CDR3 DNA sequence: TGTGCCAGCAGCCTCCTACAGGGGGCTAAGTGGACTGAAGCTTTCTTT. Full variable domain (missing parts from reference TRBV5-6 and TRBJ1-1): DAGVTQSPTHLIKTRGQQVTLRCSPKSGHDTVSWYQQALGQGPQFIFQYYEEEERQRGNFPDRFSGHQFPNYSSELNVNALLLGDSALYLCASSLLQGAKWTEAFFGQGTRLTVV.

The chain has TRBV7-9 and TRBJ2-6; tentative D call: TRBD1 (6 bases). This CDR3 has 15 residues. CDR1 SEHNR and CDR2 FQNEAQ come from the germline V gene (reference sequence). Trimming stripped 5 bases from V and 4 bases from J, with 12 bases between. The CDR3 region is CASSLQGDGANVLTF. The CDR3 DNA reads TGTGCCAGCAGCCTACAGGGTGACGGGGCCAACGTCCTGACTTTC.

This chain uses TRBV6-6 with TRBJ1-5, with D perhaps TRBD1 (6 bases). The V end was cut by 6 bases, the J end by 3 bases, with 18 bases between. This CDR3 has 16 amino acids. The V gene's germline CDR1 is MNHNY and CDR2 SVGAGI (reference sequence). CDR3 sequence: CASSPQGGLINQPQHF. CDR3 nucleotides: TGTGCCAGCAGCCCACAGGGAGGGTTAATCAATCAGCCCCAGCATTTT.

This chain links TRBV6-5 with TRBJ1-1; no definite D call. The CDR3 runs to 14 residues. Germline V lookup: CDR1 MNHEY, CDR2 SVGAGI. Trimming took off 6 bases at V and 4 bases at J, with 15 bases between the two ends. This CDR3 reads CASRQLPGVTEAFF. The CDR3 DNA reads as TGTGCCAGCAGACAACTACCGGGAGTCACTGAAGCTTTCTTT.

The chain couples TRBV6-1 to TRBJ1-6; TRBD1 matches 8 bases. J gave up 9 bases and V 8 bases, and 6 bases lay outside the gene matches. This CDR3 has 13 amino acids. Germline CDR1 reads MNHNS; CDR2 reads SASEGT. The CDR3 region has the DNA TGTGCCAGCTGGACAGGGCTAGGTTCACCCCTCCACTTT. Translation gives CASWTGLGSPLHF.

The chain uses TRBV28 and TRBJ1-3; no clear D gene. The CDR3 length is 17 residues. Trimming shortened V by 5 bases and J by 3 bases, and 20 bases separated the two germline ends. CDR1 is MDHEN and CDR2 is SYDVKM in the germline V gene. CDR3 coding DNA: TGTGCCAGCAGTCAAGTCCAGAGGACGGACGTTGGAAACACCATATATTTT. Its protein is CASSQVQRTDVGNTIYF.

This clone came up once. V and J are TRBV5-1 and TRBJ2-7; no firm D call. Germline assignment: CDR1 SGHRS and CDR2 YFSETQ. V lost 5 bases, J lost 2 bases, and 14 bases lay in between. The CDR3 loop spans 14 amino acids. The DNA of the CDR3 is TGCGCCAGCAGTCCCCAGGTGCTTACCTACGAGCAGTACTTC. This codes for CASSPQVLTYEQYF.